The clone carrying this T cell receptor (beta chain) was picked up a small number of times. Its antigen is currently unknown. This sample is drawn from a study of T cells after yellow fever vaccination. Study background: Some fractions had low cell numbers, and these were prepared with SMART-Seq v4 Ultra Low Input. Study-wide results and caveats: One caveat is that FACS-sorted repertoires could contain abundant clonotypes contaminating from the bulk population. Clonotypes found in both CD4 and CD8 compartments made up a small share.

For TCR, cDNA came from 5'RACE template switching, which added a universal primer site and UMIs. TCRdb ran MiXCR on the 5' RACE reads and lists one entry per CDR3 protein. The sample includes some 350,000 distinct CDR3 sequences, roughly 8.7% of them seen just once. Germline V gene data show CDR1 as DFQATT and CDR2 as SNEGSKA (reference sequence). V was pared by 3 bases and J by 7 bases, with 15 bases between. The CDR3 runs to 13 residues. The chain couples TRBV20-1 to TRBJ1-2; D might be TRBD1 (6 bases). The TCR was taken from a young man who received the YFV17D yellow fever vaccine. This specimen was PBMCs, taken on the day of the first yellow fever vaccination. CDR3 sequence: CSASRGGLSGYTF. For the CDR3, the DNA is TGCAGTGCTAGTAGGGGGGGGCTAAGTGGCTACACCTTC.